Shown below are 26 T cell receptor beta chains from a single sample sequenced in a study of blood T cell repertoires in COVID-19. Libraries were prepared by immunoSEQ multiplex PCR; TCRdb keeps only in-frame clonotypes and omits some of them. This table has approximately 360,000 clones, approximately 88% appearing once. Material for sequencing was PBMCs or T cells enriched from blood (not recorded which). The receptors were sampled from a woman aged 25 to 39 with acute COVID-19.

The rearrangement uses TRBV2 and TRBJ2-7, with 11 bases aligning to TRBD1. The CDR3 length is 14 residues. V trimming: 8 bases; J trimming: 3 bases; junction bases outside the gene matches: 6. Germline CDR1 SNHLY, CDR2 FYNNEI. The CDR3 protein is CASLDRGRSYEQYF. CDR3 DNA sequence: TGTGCCAGCTTGGACAGGGGGCGAAGCTACGAGCAGTACTTC.

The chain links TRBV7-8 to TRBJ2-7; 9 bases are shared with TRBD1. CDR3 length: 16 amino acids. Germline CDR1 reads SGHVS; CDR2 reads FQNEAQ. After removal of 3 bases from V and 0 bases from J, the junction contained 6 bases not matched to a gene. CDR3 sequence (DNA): TGTGCCAGCAGCTTTGGACAGGGGTTTGGCTCCTACGAGCAGTACTTC. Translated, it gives CASSFGQGFGSYEQYF.

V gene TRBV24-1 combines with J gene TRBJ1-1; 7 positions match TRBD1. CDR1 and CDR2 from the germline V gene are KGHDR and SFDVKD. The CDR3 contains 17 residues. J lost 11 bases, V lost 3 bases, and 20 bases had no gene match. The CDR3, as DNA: TGTGCCACCAGTGATACTGACATCGGACAGGCGAGGGGACGGGCTTTCTTT. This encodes CATSDTDIGQARGRAFF.

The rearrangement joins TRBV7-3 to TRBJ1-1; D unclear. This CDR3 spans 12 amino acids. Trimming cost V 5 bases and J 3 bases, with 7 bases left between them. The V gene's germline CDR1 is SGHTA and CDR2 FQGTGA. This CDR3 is CASSRSDTEAFF. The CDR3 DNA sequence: TGTGCCAGCAGCCGATCGGACACTGAAGCTTTCTTT.

CDR3 protein: CSVEDPGGAREAFF. CDR3 DNA sequence: TGCAGCGTTGAAGATCCCGGGGGGGCACGTGAAGCTTTCTTT. The chain employs TRBV29-1 and TRBJ1-1; D may be TRBD1 (6 bases). The V and J ends lost 0 bases and 7 bases respectively, with 15 bases between them. Germline CDR1 reads SQVTM; CDR2 reads ANQGSEA. This CDR3 comprises 14 residues.

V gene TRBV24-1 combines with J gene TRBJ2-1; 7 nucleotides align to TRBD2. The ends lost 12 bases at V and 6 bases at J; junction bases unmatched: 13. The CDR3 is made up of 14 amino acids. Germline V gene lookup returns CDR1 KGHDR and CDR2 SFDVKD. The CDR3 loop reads CASTGGGESNEQFF. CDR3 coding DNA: TGTGCCTCCACAGGTGGGGGGGAGAGCAATGAGCAGTTCTTC.

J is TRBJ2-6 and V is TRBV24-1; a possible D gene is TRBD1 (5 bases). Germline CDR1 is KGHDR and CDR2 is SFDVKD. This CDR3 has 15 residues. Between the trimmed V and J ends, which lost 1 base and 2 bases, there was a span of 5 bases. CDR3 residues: CATSDFRAGANVLTF. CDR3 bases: TGTGCCACCAGTGATTTCAGGGCTGGGGCCAACGTCCTGACTTTC.

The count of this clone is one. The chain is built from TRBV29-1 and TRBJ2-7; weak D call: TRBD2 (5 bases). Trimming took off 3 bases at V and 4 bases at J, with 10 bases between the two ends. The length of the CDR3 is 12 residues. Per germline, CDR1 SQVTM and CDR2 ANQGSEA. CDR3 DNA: TGCAGCGTTGAGTCACGGGGTTACGAGCAGTACTTC. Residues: CSVESRGYEQYF.

CDR3: CASSLGQDGKLFF. The CDR3, as DNA: TGTGCCAGCAGCTTAGGACAGGATGGGAAACTGTTTTTT. J is TRBJ1-4 and V is TRBV7-9; a possible D gene is TRBD1 (6 bases). V lost 1 base and J 11 bases, leaving 11 bases between the germline ends. The V gene's germline CDR1 is SEHNR and CDR2 FQNEAQ (reference sequence). The CDR3 sequence is 13 residues long.

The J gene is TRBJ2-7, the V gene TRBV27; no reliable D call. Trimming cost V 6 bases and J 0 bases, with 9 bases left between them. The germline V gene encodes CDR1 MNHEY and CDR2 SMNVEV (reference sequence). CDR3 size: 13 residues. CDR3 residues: CASRLHISYEQYF. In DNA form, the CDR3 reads TGTGCCAGCAGGCTGCACATCTCCTACGAGCAGTACTTC.

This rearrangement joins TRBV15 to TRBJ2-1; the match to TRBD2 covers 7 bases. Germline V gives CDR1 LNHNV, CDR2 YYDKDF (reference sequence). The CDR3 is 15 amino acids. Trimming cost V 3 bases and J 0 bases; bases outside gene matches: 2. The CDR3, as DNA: TGTGCCACCAGCAGCGGGGGGAGCTCCTACAATGAGCAGTTCTTC. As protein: CATSSGGSSYNEQFF.

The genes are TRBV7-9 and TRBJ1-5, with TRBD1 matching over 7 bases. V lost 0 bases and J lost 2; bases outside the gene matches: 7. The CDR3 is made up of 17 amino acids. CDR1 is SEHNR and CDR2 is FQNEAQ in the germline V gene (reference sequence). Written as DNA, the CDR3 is TGTGCCAGCAGCTTAGCCCGACAGGGCGGCGGCAATCAGCCCCAGCATTTT. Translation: CASSLARQGGGNQPQHF.

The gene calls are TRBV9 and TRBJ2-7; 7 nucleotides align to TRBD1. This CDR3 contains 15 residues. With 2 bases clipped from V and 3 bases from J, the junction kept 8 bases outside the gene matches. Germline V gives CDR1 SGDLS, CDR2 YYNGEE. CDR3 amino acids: CASSVAIGGRYEQYF. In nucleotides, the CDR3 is TGTGCCAGCAGCGTTGCTATAGGGGGCCGCTACGAGCAGTACTTC.

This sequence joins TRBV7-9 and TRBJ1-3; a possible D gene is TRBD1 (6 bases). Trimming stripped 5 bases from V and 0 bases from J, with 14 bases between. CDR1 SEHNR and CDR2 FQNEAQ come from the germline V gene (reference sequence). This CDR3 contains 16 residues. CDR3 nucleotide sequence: TGTGCCAGCAGCAATCTGCGGGGGGCCTCTGGAAACACCATATATTTT. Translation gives CASSNLRGASGNTIYF.

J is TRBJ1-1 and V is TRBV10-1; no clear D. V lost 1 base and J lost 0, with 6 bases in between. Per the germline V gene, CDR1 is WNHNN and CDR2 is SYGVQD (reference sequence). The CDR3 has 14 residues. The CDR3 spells CASSEYRVNTEAFF. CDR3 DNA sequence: TGCGCCAGCAGTGAGTATCGAGTGAACACTGAAGCTTTCTTT.

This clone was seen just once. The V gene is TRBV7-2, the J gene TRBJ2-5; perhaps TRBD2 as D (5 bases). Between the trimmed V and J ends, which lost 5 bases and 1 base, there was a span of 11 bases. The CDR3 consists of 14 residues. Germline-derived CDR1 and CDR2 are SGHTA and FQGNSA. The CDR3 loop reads CASSRGLVQETQYF. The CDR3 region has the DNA TGTGCCAGCAGCCGTGGACTCGTCCAAGAGACCCAGTACTTC.

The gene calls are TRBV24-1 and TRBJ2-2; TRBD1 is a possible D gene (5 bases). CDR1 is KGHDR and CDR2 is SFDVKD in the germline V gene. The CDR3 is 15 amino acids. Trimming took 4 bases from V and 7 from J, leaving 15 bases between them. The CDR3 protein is CATSEPGLRNGELFF. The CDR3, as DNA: TGTGCCACCAGTGAGCCAGGGCTAAGGAACGGGGAGCTGTTTTTT.

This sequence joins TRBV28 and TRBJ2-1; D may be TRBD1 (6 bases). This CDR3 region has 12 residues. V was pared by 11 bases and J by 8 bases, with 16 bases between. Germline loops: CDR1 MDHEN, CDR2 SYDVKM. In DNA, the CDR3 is TGTGCCTCCAGGGGCGCCACGGATGAGCAGTTCTTC. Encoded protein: CASRGATDEQFF.

Written as DNA, the CDR3 is TGCGCCAGCAGCTTGGGGGGGAGACAGGGACGTGAAAAACTGTTTTTT. Amino acids: CASSLGGRQGREKLFF. This sequence joins TRBV5-1 and TRBJ1-4, with TRBD1 matching 7 bases. CDR1 SGHRS and CDR2 YFSETQ come from the germline V gene. V was clipped by 0 bases and J by 7 bases; unmatched bases: 9. This CDR3 spans 16 amino acids. Based on the CDR3 plus reference TRBV5-1 and TRBJ1-4, the full variable domain is KAGVTQTPRYLIKTRGQQVTLSCSPISGHRSVSWYQQTPGQGLQFLFEYFSETQRNKGNFPGRFSGRQFSNSRSEMNVSTLELGDSALYLCASSLGGRQGREKLFFGSGTQLSVL.

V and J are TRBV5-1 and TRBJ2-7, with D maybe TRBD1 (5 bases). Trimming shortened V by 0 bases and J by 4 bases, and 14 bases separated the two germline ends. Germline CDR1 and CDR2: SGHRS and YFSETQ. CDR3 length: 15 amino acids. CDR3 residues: CASSLAAGSQYEQYF. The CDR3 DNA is TGCGCCAGCAGCTTGGCGGCAGGGTCCCAATACGAGCAGTACTTC.

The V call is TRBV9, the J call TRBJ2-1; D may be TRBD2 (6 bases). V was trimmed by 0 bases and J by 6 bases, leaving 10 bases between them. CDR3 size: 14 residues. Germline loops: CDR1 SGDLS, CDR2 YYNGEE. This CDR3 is CASSVGGDPNEQFF. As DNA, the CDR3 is TGTGCCAGCAGCGTAGGCGGGGATCCCAATGAGCAGTTCTTC. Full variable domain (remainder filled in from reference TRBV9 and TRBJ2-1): DSGVTQTPKHLITATGQRVTLRCSPRSGDLSVYWYQQSLDQGLQFLIQYYNGEERAKGNILERFSAQQFPDLHSELNLSSLELGDSALYFCASSVGGDPNEQFFGPGTRLTVL.

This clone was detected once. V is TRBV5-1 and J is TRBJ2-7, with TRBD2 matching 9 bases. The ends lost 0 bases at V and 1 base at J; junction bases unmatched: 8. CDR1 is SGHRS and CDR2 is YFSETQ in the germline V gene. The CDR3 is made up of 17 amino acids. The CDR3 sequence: CASSLDPPSGASYEQYF. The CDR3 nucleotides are TGCGCCAGCAGCTTGGATCCGCCTAGCGGGGCGTCCTACGAGCAGTACTTC.

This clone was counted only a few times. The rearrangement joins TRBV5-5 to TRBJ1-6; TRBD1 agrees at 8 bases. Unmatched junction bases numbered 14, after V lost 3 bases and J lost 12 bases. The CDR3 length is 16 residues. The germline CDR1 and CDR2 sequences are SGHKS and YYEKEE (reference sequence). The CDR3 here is CASSSRPGQVVLPLHF. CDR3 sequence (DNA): TGTGCCAGCAGCTCCCGACCGGGACAGGTAGTACTACCCCTCCACTTT.

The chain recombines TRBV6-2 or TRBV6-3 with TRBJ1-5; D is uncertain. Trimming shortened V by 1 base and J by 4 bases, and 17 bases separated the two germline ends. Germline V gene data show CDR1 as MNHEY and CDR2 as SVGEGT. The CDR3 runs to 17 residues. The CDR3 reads CASSYWAPGIGNQPQHF. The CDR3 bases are TGTGCCAGCAGTTACTGGGCTCCCGGGATAGGAAATCAGCCCCAGCATTTT.

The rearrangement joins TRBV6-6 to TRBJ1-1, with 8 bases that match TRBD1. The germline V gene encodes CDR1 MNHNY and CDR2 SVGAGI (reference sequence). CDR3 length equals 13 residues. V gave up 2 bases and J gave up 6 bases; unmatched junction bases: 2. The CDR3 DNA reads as TGTGCCAGCAGTTACGACAGGGGTTCTGAAGCTTTCTTT. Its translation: CASSYDRGSEAFF.

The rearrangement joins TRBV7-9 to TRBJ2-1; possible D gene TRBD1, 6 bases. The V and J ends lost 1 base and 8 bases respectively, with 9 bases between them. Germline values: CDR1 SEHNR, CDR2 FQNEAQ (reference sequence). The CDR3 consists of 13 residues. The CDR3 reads CASSLDTGHEQFF. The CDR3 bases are TGTGCCAGCAGCTTAGACACAGGGCATGAGCAGTTCTTC.